The source of this TCR beta chain is a study of blood T cell repertoires in COVID-19. Generated by immunoSEQ multiplex PCR, the TCRdb table keeps only in-frame clones and is missing some. The data show around 330,000 clones, 89% seen once. Across fewer than 25 US areas, participants ranged in age from roughly 18 to 95 years. CDR1 and CDR2 (germline): MNHEY, SVGAGI. The CDR3 is 12 residues long. With 4 bases removed from V and 2 bases from J, the gap between germline ends came to 6 bases. The source of this sequence is a man in his sixties who had recovered from COVID-19. The sample was PBMCs or T cells enriched from blood (not recorded which). This sequence joins TRBV6-5 and TRBJ2-7, with D possibly being TRBD2 (5 bases). CDR3: CASSSAAYEQYF. CDR3 bases: TGTGCCAGCAGTTCAGCGGCCTACGAGCAGTACTTC.